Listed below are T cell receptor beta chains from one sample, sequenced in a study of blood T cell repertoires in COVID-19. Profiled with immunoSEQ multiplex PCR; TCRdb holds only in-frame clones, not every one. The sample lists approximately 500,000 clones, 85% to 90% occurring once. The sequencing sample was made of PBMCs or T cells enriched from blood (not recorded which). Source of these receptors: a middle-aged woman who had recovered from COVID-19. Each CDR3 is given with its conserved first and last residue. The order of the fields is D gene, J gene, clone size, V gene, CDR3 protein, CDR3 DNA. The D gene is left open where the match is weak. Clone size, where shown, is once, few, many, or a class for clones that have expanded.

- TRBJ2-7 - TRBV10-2 CASSESRVYEQYF TGCGCCAGCAGTGAGTCGCGGGTCTACGAGCAGTACTTC
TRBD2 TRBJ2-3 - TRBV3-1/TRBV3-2 CASSQTSGRYTDTQYF TGTGCCAGCAGCCAAACGAGCGGGAGGTACACAGATACGCAGTATTTT
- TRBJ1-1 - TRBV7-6 CASSLGLQGNSEAFF TGTGCCAGCAGCTTAGGATTGCAGGGGAACTCTGAAGCTTTCTTT
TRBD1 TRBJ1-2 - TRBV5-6 CASSSYYRQGADGYTF TGTGCCAGCAGCTCCTACTATCGACAGGGGGCGGATGGCTACACCTTC
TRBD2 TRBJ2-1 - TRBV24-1 CATSDAGLAGVVGQFF TGTGCCACCAGTGATGCGGGACTAGCGGGAGTAGTAGGGCAGTTCTTC
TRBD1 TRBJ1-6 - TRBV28 CASSLEGIGTGFKPLHF TGTGCCAGCAGTTTGGAGGGCATCGGGACAGGGTTCAAGCCCCTCCACTTT
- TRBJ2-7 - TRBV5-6 CASSPFGGQSYEQYF TGTGCCAGCAGCCCATTCGGGGGACAGTCATACGAGCAGTACTTC
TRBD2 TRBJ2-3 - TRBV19 CASTLLAGTDTQYF TGTGCCAGTACGCTCCTAGCGGGCACAGATACGCAGTATTTT
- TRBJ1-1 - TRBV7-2 CASSLGIFGGQNTEAFF TGTGCCAGCAGCTTGGGCATTTTTGGAGGGCAGAACACTGAAGCTTTCTTT
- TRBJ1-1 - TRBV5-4 CASNRGGPSVLNTEAFF TGTGCCAGCAACCGGGGGGGCCCCTCCGTATTGAACACTGAAGCTTTCTTT
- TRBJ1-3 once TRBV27 CATVRGNTIYF TGTGCCACCGTCCGTGGAAACACCATATATTTT
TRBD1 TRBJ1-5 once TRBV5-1 CASSPGQGGNQPQHF TGCGCCAGCAGCCCGGGACAGGGAGGCAATCAGCCCCAGCATTTT
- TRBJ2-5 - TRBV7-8 CASSFSRQETQYF TGTGCCAGCAGCTTTAGTCGCCAAGAGACCCAGTACTTC
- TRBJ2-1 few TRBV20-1 CSASDLSSSYNEQFF TGCAGTGCTAGTGACTTGTCTAGCTCCTACAATGAGCAGTTCTTC
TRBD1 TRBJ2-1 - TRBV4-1 CASSQAPTGGIEQFF TGCGCCAGCAGCCAAGCCCCAACAGGGGGCATTGAGCAGTTCTTC
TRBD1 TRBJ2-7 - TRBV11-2 CASSLVGTGAPYEQYF TGTGCCAGCAGCTTGGTAGGGACAGGAGCCCCCTACGAGCAGTACTTC
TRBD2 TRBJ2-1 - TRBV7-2 CASSLRASGYNEQFF TGTGCCAGCAGCTTACGGGCTAGCGGCTACAATGAGCAGTTCTTC
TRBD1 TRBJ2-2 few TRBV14 CASSQDLYRGESGELFF TGTGCCAGCAGCCAAGATCTATACAGGGGGGAAAGCGGGGAGCTGTTTTTT
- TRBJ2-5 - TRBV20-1 CSASLAETQYF TGCAGTGCTAGTCTAGCGGAGACCCAGTACTTC
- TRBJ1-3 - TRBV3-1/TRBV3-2 CASSQHTSSGNTIYF TGTGCCAGCAGCCAGCACACCTCCTCTGGAAACACCATATATTTT
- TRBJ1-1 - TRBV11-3 CASSTRGGLNTEAFF TGTGCCAGCAGCACTAGGGGGGGACTGAACACTGAAGCTTTCTTT
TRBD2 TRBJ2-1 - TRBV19 CASSIGLAGVGEQFF TGTGCCAGTAGTATCGGACTAGCGGGAGTGGGTGAGCAGTTCTTC
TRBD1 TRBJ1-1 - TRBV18 CASSPQDRGTEAFF TGTGCCAGCTCACCGCAAGACAGGGGGACTGAAGCTTTCTTT